The 11 T cell receptor beta chains listed next were all sequenced from one sample in a study of shared clonotypes between healthy human individuals. Method: immunoSEQ multiplex PCR; TCRdb's copy keeps in-frame clones and lacks some. Here the sample spans over a million clones, roughly 74% being singletons. The sequenced material came from memory CD4+ T cells from PBMCs. The subset here: CD45RA-negative fraction. The receptors come from a man younger than 35 in good health. Some clones in this sample may be carry-over from other donors' samples.

The chain combines TRBV7-8 with TRBJ1-3, with D possibly being TRBD1 (6 bases). Germline V lookup: CDR1 SGHVS, CDR2 FQNEAQ. Trimming cost V 1 base and J 4 bases, with 17 bases left between them. The CDR3 extends over 17 amino acids. CDR3 coding DNA: TGTGCCAGCAGCTTAGGGTGGAGGGGGGCGAGGGGAAACACCATATATTTT. It yields the protein CASSLGWRGARGNTIYF.

This clone was counted a single time. The chain has TRBV5-5 and TRBJ1-5; no clear D gene. CDR3 length: 13 amino acids. With 3 bases removed from V and 6 bases from J, the gap between germline ends came to 10 bases. Germline-derived CDR1 and CDR2 are SGHKS and YYEKEE (reference sequence). CDR3 DNA: TGTGCCAGCAGCTCGGATACGGTTCAGCCCCAGCATTTT. It is translated as CASSSDTVQPQHF.

This CDR3 reads CASSPPSGRFYEQYF. The CDR3 coding sequence is TGTGCCAGCAGCCCGCCTAGCGGGAGGTTCTACGAGCAGTACTTC. The chain uses TRBV7-2 and TRBJ2-7; 11 nucleotides agree with TRBD2. Unmatched junction bases numbered 6, after V lost 5 bases and J lost 3 bases. Germline V lookup: CDR1 SGHTA, CDR2 FQGNSA. The CDR3 has 15 amino acids. Full variable domain (outside the CDR3, taken from reference TRBV7-2 and TRBJ2-7): GAGVSQSPSNKVTEKGKDVELRCDPISGHTALYWYRQSLGQGLEFLIYFQGNSAPDKSGLPSDRFSAERTGGSVSTLTIQRTQQEDSAVYLCASSPPSGRFYEQYFGPGTRLTVT.

This chain uses TRBV9 with TRBJ1-3; D unresolved. Germline CDR1 is SGDLS and CDR2 is YYNGEE. The CDR3 is 15 amino acids. V gave up 4 bases and J gave up 0 bases, with 11 bases separating them. Here the CDR3 reads CASSPEGHSGNTIYF. The CDR3 DNA is TGTGCCAGCAGCCCGGAAGGGCACTCTGGAAACACCATATATTTT.

V is TRBV5-6 and J is TRBJ1-3, with D possibly TRBD1 on 5 matching bases. The germline V and J ends were trimmed by 4 bases and 8 bases, with 16 bases remaining between them. Looked up from germline, CDR1 is SGHDT and CDR2 is YYEEEE. The CDR3 length is 14 residues. The CDR3 spells CASSNPGRGDTIYF. The CDR3 DNA is TGTGCCAGCAGCAACCCGGGACGGGGAGACACCATATATTTT. Based on the CDR3 plus reference TRBV5-6 and TRBJ1-3, the full variable domain is DAGVTQSPTHLIKTRGQQVTLRCSPKSGHDTVSWYQQALGQGPQFIFQYYEEEERQRGNFPDRFSGHQFPNYSSELNVNALLLGDSALYLCASSNPGRGDTIYFGEGSWLTVV.

This clone has a handful of counts. The rearrangement joins TRBV28 to TRBJ1-2, with D possibly being TRBD1 (5 bases). Germline values: CDR1 MDHEN, CDR2 SYDVKM. This CDR3 is built from 14 residues. V dropped 5 bases and J dropped 7 bases, with 17 bases sitting between them. The CDR3 region has the DNA TGTGCCAGCAGTACCCCCTCAGGGACGAGTGGCTACACCTTC. This translates into CASSTPSGTSGYTF.

The V gene is TRBV7-2, the J gene TRBJ1-5, with D unresolved. The germline gives CDR1 SGHTA, CDR2 FQGNSA. This CDR3 spans 15 amino acids. Trimming stripped 3 bases from V and 4 bases from J, with 13 bases between. The CDR3 DNA is TGTGCCAGCAGCTTCCAGGACTCGACTAATCAGCCCCAGCATTTT. Its translation: CASSFQDSTNQPQHF.

The V gene is TRBV7-2, the J gene TRBJ1-2; TRBD1 matches at 8 bases. The CDR3 runs to 14 residues. Germline loops: CDR1 SGHTA, CDR2 FQGNSA. V lost 4 bases, J lost 6 bases, and 7 bases stayed unmatched. CDR3 coding DNA: TGTGCCAGCAGCTCTGAGACAGGGGCTCATGGCTACACCTTC. This codes for CASSSETGAHGYTF.

This clone was detected only once. This chain joins TRBV28 and TRBJ2-1, with a weak D call TRBD2 (5 bases). The CDR3 has 12 residues. Germline CDR1 is MDHEN and CDR2 is SYDVKM. With 7 bases removed from V and 15 bases from J, the gap between germline ends came to 19 bases. CDR3 protein: CASTPGGSASFF. In nucleotides, the CDR3 is TGTGCCAGCACCCCAGGTGGGAGTGCTTCGTTCTTC.

The genes are TRBV18 and TRBJ2-7; 14 nucleotides agree with TRBD2. Germline CDR1 and CDR2: KGHSH and LQKENI. The CDR3 sequence is 17 residues long. With V trimmed by 3 bases and J by 6 bases, 10 bases remained unmatched. The CDR3 region is CASSPRSGLAGGSEQYF. CDR3 sequence (DNA): TGTGCCAGCTCACCCCGATCTGGACTAGCGGGAGGTAGCGAGCAGTACTTC.

The chain has TRBV27 and TRBJ2-7; 9 bases match TRBD1. CDR3 size: 15 residues. V gave up 2 bases and J gave up 6 bases; unmatched junction bases: 8. Germline V gene data show CDR1 as MNHEY and CDR2 as SMNVEV (reference sequence). The DNA of the CDR3 is TGTGCCAGCAGTTTAGGGAGGGTGACAGGGGGCGAGCAGTACTTC. Amino acids: CASSLGRVTGGEQYF.